These T cell receptor beta chains were read from a single sample in a study of T cell responses to AZD1222 COVID-19 vaccine. Libraries were prepared by immunoSEQ multiplex PCR; TCRdb keeps only in-frame clonotypes and omits some of them. The data show 65,000 to 85,000 clones, under 90% seen once. Source: peripheral blood, taken on day 0 of AZD1222 vaccination. These TCRs come from an adult in good health. CDR3s include the opening cysteine and the closing phenylalanine or tryptophan. A D gene is named only where the DNA matches it firmly. Clone size is not always given. Where it is, it says once, few, many or a class for expanded clones.

clone_size	d_call	v_call	j_call	cdr3_nt	cdr3_aa
-	-	TRBV14	TRBJ1-1	TGTGCCAGCAGCCCCTCGGGGTTCCCTAGGGCGGGGAACACTGAAGCTTTCTTT	CASSPSGFPRAGNTEAFF
once	-	TRBV9	TRBJ2-7	TGTGCCAGCAGCGCCACCCCTGGGGGCTACGAGCAGTACTTC	CASSATPGGYEQYF
-	TRBD2	TRBV10-1	TRBJ2-3	TGCGCCAGCAGTGGACTAGCGGGAGGCCCCAGCACAGATACGCAGTATTTT	CASSGLAGGPSTDTQYF
-	-	TRBV9	TRBJ1-1	TGTGCCAGCAGCCCCCGTTCGAACACTGAAGCTTTCTTT	CASSPRSNTEAFF
few	-	TRBV9	TRBJ1-2	TGTGCCAGCAGCGTAGGAGGGGTTGATAACTATGGCTACACCTTC	CASSVGGVDNYGYTF
-	-	TRBV7-2	TRBJ2-2	TGTGCCAGCAGCTTAGAAGGACGAACCGGGGAGCTGTTTTTT	CASSLEGRTGELFF
-	-	TRBV13	TRBJ1-6	TGTGCCAGCACCCCTGCAGGGAGGAACAATTCACCCCTCCACTTT	CASTPAGRNNSPLHF
-	-	TRBV15	TRBJ1-1	TGTGCCACCAGCAGAGAGGACAACGTCGTCGCTGAAGCTTTCTTT	CATSREDNVVAEAFF
-	TRBD2	TRBV2	TRBJ2-4	TGTGCCAGCAGTGAAGCGCTTCTGGCTAGCGGGAGGAGAGACATTCAGTACTTC	CASSEALLASGRRDIQYF
-	-	TRBV5-8	TRBJ1-3	TGTGCCAGCAGCCCCCCAGGCAGGGGTGGAAACACCATATATTTT	CASSPPGRGGNTIYF
-	-	TRBV19	TRBJ2-1	TGTGCCAGTGTGCGGTCTCAAGAGCAGTTCTTC	CASVRSQEQFF
-	TRBD1	TRBV11-1	TRBJ2-7	TGTGCCAGCAGCCGGACAGGGGGCTTCTCCTACGAGCAGTACTTC	CASSRTGGFSYEQYF
-	-	TRBV5-6	TRBJ1-6	TGTGCCAGCAGCTTGACAGACAGGCCCAAGATACTCCACTTT	CASSLTDRPKILHF
-	-	TRBV4-2	TRBJ2-1	TGTGCCAGCAGCCAAGGGGGACCCAGCGGGAATGAGCAGTTCTTC	CASSQGGPSGNEQFF
-	-	TRBV7-9	TRBJ2-7	TGTGCCAGCAGTCCTACATGGAACGAGCAGTACTTC	CASSPTWNEQYF
-	-	TRBV18	TRBJ2-7	TGTGCCAGCTCACCAGCAGAACACGAGCAGTACTTC	CASSPAEHEQYF
-	TRBD1	TRBV5-5	TRBJ2-7	TGTGCCAGCAGCTTGGAGGGACAGCCCTACGAGCAGTACTTC	CASSLEGQPYEQYF
-	-	TRBV12-3/TRBV12-4	TRBJ1-5	TGTGCCTCAGGCTTTGGCAATCAGCCCCAGCATTTT	CASGFGNQPQHF
few	-	TRBV7-8	TRBJ2-5	TGTGCCAGCAGCTTAGTGACTATCGGCCGAGAGACCCAGTACTTC	CASSLVTIGRETQYF
-	-	TRBV4-1	TRBJ2-3	TGCGCCAGCAGCCAAGATTCCACTAGGTCAGATACGCAGTATTTT	CASSQDSTRSDTQYF
-	TRBD1	TRBV10-1	TRBJ1-5	TGCGCCAGCGTGCCGGGACAGGCTTATCAGCCCCAGCATTTT	CASVPGQAYQPQHF
-	-	TRBV5-1	TRBJ1-2	TGCGCCAGCAGCTTGAACCTACAGGTCCACTATGGCTACACCTTC	CASSLNLQVHYGYTF
-	-	TRBV5-1	TRBJ2-2	TGCGCCAGCAGCTTGGTTTCGGGGATTAACACCGGGGAGCTGTTTTTT	CASSLVSGINTGELFF
few	-	TRBV7-8	TRBJ1-3	TGTGCCAGCAGCTTATTCTCTGGGAGCAACACCATATATTTT	CASSLFSGSNTIYF
-	-	TRBV5-1	TRBJ1-6	TGCGCCAGCAGCTTGCAAGCAGCAGCAACGAATTCACCCCTCCACTTT	CASSLQAAATNSPLHF
-	-	TRBV7-2	TRBJ2-3	TGTGCCAGCAGCTTAGGCCGGACAGATACGCAGTATTTT	CASSLGRTDTQYF
medium-sized	-	TRBV28	TRBJ1-5	TGTGCCAGCAGCTGGAGGCAGAGAGCAAATCAGCCCCAGCATTTT	CASSWRQRANQPQHF
few	-	TRBV19	TRBJ1-5	TGTGCCAGTAGTATGGGATCGGTTTTGTATAGCAATCAGCCCCAGCATTTT	CASSMGSVLYSNQPQHF
once	TRBD1	TRBV18	TRBJ1-2	TGTGCCAGCTCACCGGGACAGGGGAATGGCTACACCTTC	CASSPGQGNGYTF
-	TRBD1	TRBV7-3	TRBJ2-1	TGTGCCAGCAGCTTAACATCAGGGGGCAATGAGCAGTTCTTC	CASSLTSGGNEQFF
-	-	TRBV6-5	TRBJ2-7	TGTGCCAGCAGGGGCCTCTACTACGAGCAGTACTTC	CASRGLYYEQYF
-	-	TRBV4-2	TRBJ2-1	TGTGCCAGCAGCCAAGTTTTCAATGAGCAGTTCTTC	CASSQVFNEQFF
-	-	TRBV18	TRBJ1-5	TGTGCCAGCTCATCACAGGGGCCCCAGCATTTT	CASSSQGPQHF
-	-	TRBV6-1	TRBJ1-5	TGTGCCAGCGGGGGTATCAATCAGCCCCAGCATTTT	CASGGINQPQHF
-	-	TRBV28	TRBJ1-3	TGTGCCAGCAGTTTGGATCCCAAGGGAAACACCATATATTTT	CASSLDPKGNTIYF
once	-	TRBV28	TRBJ2-2	TGTGCCAGCAGTTTTAGTCCTGGGGGAGACACCGGGGAGCTGTTTTTT	CASSFSPGGDTGELFF
-	TRBD1	TRBV4-1	TRBJ1-5	TGCGCCAGCAGCCAAGGGGGGACAGGGGATGGCAATCAGCCCCAGCATTTT	CASSQGGTGDGNQPQHF
-	-	TRBV12-3/TRBV12-4	TRBJ1-1	TGTGCCAGCAGTTTCTCAGGGACTGAAGCTTTCTTT	CASSFSGTEAFF
-	-	TRBV12-5	TRBJ1-5	TGTGCTAGTGGTTTGGTACGGAAAAGATATAGCAATCAGCCCCAGCATTTT	CASGLVRKRYSNQPQHF
once	-	TRBV20-1	TRBJ2-7	TGCAGTGGGTCGAGGTACGAGCAGTACTTC	CSGSRYEQYF
-	TRBD1	TRBV18	TRBJ1-6	TGTGCCAGCTCACCACTTGGGACAGGGGTTTCACCCCTCCACTTT	CASSPLGTGVSPLHF
-	TRBD1	TRBV7-8	TRBJ2-5	TGTGCCAGCAGCTTAGGGTCAGGGGGCGTTGAGACCCAGTACTTC	CASSLGSGGVETQYF
-	-	TRBV28	TRBJ1-1	TGTGCCAGCAGACGCCAGGGACGCCCTGAAGCTTTCTTT	CASRRQGRPEAFF
-	-	TRBV19	TRBJ1-5	TGTGCCAGTAGTATAGCTGCCCAGTCAAATCAGCCCCAGCATTTT	CASSIAAQSNQPQHF
-	TRBD2	TRBV25-1	TRBJ2-5	TGTGCCAGCAGTGGGCGACTAGCGCTCCAAGAGACCCAGTACTTC	CASSGRLALQETQYF
few	TRBD1	TRBV7-7	TRBJ1-1	TGTGCCAGCAGCCCAGGGGGGAACACTGAAGCTTTCTTT	CASSPGGNTEAFF
-	TRBD2	TRBV20-1	TRBJ2-1	TGCAGTGCTAGTGGTCAAGCGGGAGGCTTCTACAATGAGCAGTTCTTC	CSASGQAGGFYNEQFF
-	-	TRBV29-1	TRBJ1-2	TGCAGCGTTGCGGAGAACTATGGCTACACCTTC	CSVAENYGYTF
-	-	TRBV12-2	TRBJ2-3	TGTGCAAGTCGCTTCCTGAGTAGGGGGCTTCCAGATACGCAGTATTTT	CASRFLSRGLPDTQYF
-	TRBD1	TRBV28	TRBJ1-2	TGTGCCAGCAGTCCAGGACAGGGGGCAAAGTATGGCTACACCTTC	CASSPGQGAKYGYTF
-	-	TRBV29-1	TRBJ1-2	TGCAGCGCCGCGAGGATCACCTCAGGAGATGGCTACACCTTC	CSAARITSGDGYTF
-	-	TRBV28	TRBJ2-1	TGTGCCAGCAGTTTGGTAGGGCAAGGGGACAATGAGCAGTTCTTC	CASSLVGQGDNEQFF
-	TRBD2	TRBV6-5	TRBJ2-5	TGTGCCAGCAGACTCGCTCAGGGAGGGGAGACCCAGTACTTC	CASRLAQGGETQYF
-	TRBD2	TRBV28	TRBJ2-1	TGTGCCAGCAGTTCATCCCCGGGACTAGCGGGAGTCGGTTTTCACAATGAGCAGTTCTTC	CASSSSPGLAGVGFHNEQFF
-	-	TRBV20-1	TRBJ2-7	TGCAGTGCTAGTAAGGGTATCCACGAGCAGTACTTC	CSASKGIHEQYF
-	-	TRBV7-6	TRBJ2-7	TGTGCCAGCAGCCCCGCCCCCGGACCCTCGACCCACGAGCAGTACTTC	CASSPAPGPSTHEQYF
-	TRBD1	TRBV19	TRBJ2-4	TGTGCCAGTAGTGACAGGGTAGACATTCAGTACTTC	CASSDRVDIQYF